A selection of T cell receptor beta chains follows, all from one sample in a study of radiotherapy plus CTLA-4 blockade in lung cancer. Here immunoSEQ multiplex PCR was the method, and the copy in TCRdb shows in-frame clones only, minus some. The repertoire holds approximately 40,000 clones, with approximately 80% as singletons. The starting material was peripheral blood, obtained from a patient treated with radiotherapy plus ipilimumab. These TCRs come from a human donor with non-small cell lung cancer whose response to radiotherapy plus ipilimumab could not be evaluated. CDR3s include the opening cysteine and the closing phenylalanine or tryptophan. D genes are given only for firm matches. Only part of the rows carry a size: once, few, many, or a class if the clone is expanded.

j_gene | v_gene | d_gene | abundance | CDR3aa | CDR3nt
TRBJ2-2 | TRBV6-7 | - | - | CASSYIPIGGKEAGELFF | TGTGCCAGCAGTTACATCCCAATTGGAGGGAAGGAGGCCGGGGAGCTGTTTTTT
TRBJ2-5 | TRBV7-2 | TRBD2 | - | CASSLVGGPGAQYF | TGTGCCAGCAGCTTAGTGGGAGGGCCGGGGGCCCAGTACTTC
TRBJ1-2 | TRBV28 | TRBD1 | - | CASMVDRGRYGYTF | TGTGCCAGCATGGTGGACAGGGGTCGCTATGGCTACACCTTC
TRBJ2-7 | TRBV28 | TRBD2 | once | CASSNLGLAGYEQYF | TGTGCCAGCAGTAACCTTGGACTAGCTGGTTACGAGCAGTACTTC
TRBJ2-3 | TRBV29-1 | TRBD1 | - | CSVLDRASSADTQYF | TGCAGCGTTCTAGACAGGGCGAGTAGCGCAGATACGCAGTATTTT
TRBJ1-3 | TRBV4-3 | TRBD1 | - | CASSQDQGANLLYSGNTIYF | TGCGCCAGCAGCCAAGATCAGGGGGCGAACTTACTTTACTCTGGAAACACCATATATTTT
TRBJ2-1 | TRBV5-1 | TRBD2 | - | CASSLVVAGANEQFF | TGCGCCAGCAGCTTGGTGGTAGCGGGGGCAAATGAGCAGTTCTTC
TRBJ2-7 | TRBV6-6 | - | few | CASTPGTHNEQYF | TGTGCCAGCACCCCCGGGACTCACAACGAGCAGTACTTC
TRBJ2-3 | TRBV30 | TRBD2 | - | CAWSVNLAGGTDTQYF | TGTGCCTGGAGTGTAAATCTAGCGGGGGGCACAGATACGCAGTATTTT
TRBJ2-7 | TRBV6-5 | - | - | CASSRGQSYEQYF | TGTGCCAGCAGCCGCGGACAGTCCTACGAGCAGTACTTC
TRBJ2-2 | TRBV7-2 | - | few | CASSFKGRDTGELFF | TGTGCCAGCAGCTTTAAGGGGCGCGACACCGGGGAGCTGTTTTTT
TRBJ2-1 | TRBV7-2 | TRBD2 | once | CASRTPGLADYNEQFF | TGTGCCAGCAGGACTCCGGGACTAGCGGACTACAATGAGCAGTTCTTC
TRBJ2-7 | TRBV11-1 | - | - | CASSLRGTSYEQYF | TGTGCCAGCAGCTTACGCGGGACTTCCTACGAGCAGTACTTC
TRBJ1-2 | TRBV7-8 | - | - | CASSHLSEGGYTF | TGTGCCAGCAGCCACCTCTCGGAGGGTGGCTACACCTTC
TRBJ1-2 | TRBV5-1 | TRBD1 | - | CASSLAPGQGLSNYGYTF | TGCGCCAGCAGCTTGGCTCCGGGACAGGGTTTGTCAAACTATGGCTACACCTTC
TRBJ2-3 | TRBV4-3 | TRBD1 | - | CASTPGQGADTQYF | TGCGCCAGCACCCCGGGACAGGGGGCCGATACGCAGTATTTT